A single sample gave rise to the 21 T cell receptor beta chains below, sequenced in a study of radiotherapy plus CTLA-4 blockade in lung cancer. Assay: immunoSEQ multiplex PCR; the TCRdb copy retains only in-frame clones and omits some. The top ten clones hold 15% to 20% of a sample with approximately 47,000 clones, over 55% of them seen once. Sequenced here: peripheral blood, sampled from a patient treated with radiotherapy plus ipilimumab. These receptors were taken from a human donor with non-small cell lung cancer who had a partial response to radiotherapy plus ipilimumab.

The V and J genes are TRBV18 and TRBJ2-2; 7 bases fit TRBD1. CDR3 length: 14 amino acids. V lost 3 bases, J lost 7 bases, and 5 bases stayed unmatched. The V gene's germline CDR1 is KGHSH and CDR2 LQKENI. CDR3 sequence reads: CASSPTGLDGELFF. CDR3 DNA sequence: TGTGCCAGCTCACCGACAGGGTTGGACGGGGAGCTGTTTTTT.

This clone was detected only a few times. The chain recombines TRBV6-5 with TRBJ1-6, with D unresolved. The ends were cut back, 6 bases at V and 7 bases at J, with 10 bases in the middle. The germline CDR1 and CDR2 sequences are MNHEY and SVGAGI. This CDR3 spans 13 amino acids. The CDR3 sequence: CASRAGHNSPLHF. CDR3 nucleotide sequence: TGTGCCAGCAGGGCAGGTCACAATTCACCCCTCCACTTT.

This clone was counted a few times. The chain joins TRBV2 to TRBJ1-2; D not resolved. The CDR3 consists of 13 residues. Germline V gives CDR1 SNHLY, CDR2 FYNNEI. The V end lost 4 bases, the J end lost 6 bases, and 12 bases lay between the germline ends. The CDR3, as DNA: TGTGCCAGCAGTGGGAGGGCCGGTGATGGCTACACCTTC. Its protein is CASSGRAGDGYTF.

V is TRBV9 and J is TRBJ2-1; D gene unclear. The germline CDR1 and CDR2 sequences are SGDLS and YYNGEE. Trimming stripped 4 bases from V and 6 bases from J, with 11 bases between. The CDR3 covers 13 residues. CDR3 coding DNA: TGTGCCAGCAGCCGCGCCCCGCGCAATGAGCAGTTCTTC. As protein: CASSRAPRNEQFF. Together with reference TRBV9 and TRBJ2-1, the CDR3 gives the full variable domain: DSGVTQTPKHLITATGQRVTLRCSPRSGDLSVYWYQQSLDQGLQFLIQYYNGEERAKGNILERFSAQQFPDLHSELNLSSLELGDSALYFCASSRAPRNEQFFGPGTRLTVL.

This chain links TRBV12-5 with TRBJ2-2; D is perhaps TRBD1 (5 bases). Per germline, CDR1 LGHNT and CDR2 FRNRAP. The CDR3 is 13 amino acids. V was trimmed by 1 base and J by 6 bases, leaving 6 bases between them. CDR3 DNA sequence: TGTGCTAGTGGTTTGGGGGGCCCCGGGGAGCTGTTTTTT. This translates into CASGLGGPGELFF. Based on the CDR3 plus reference TRBV12-5 and TRBJ2-2, the full variable domain is DARVTQTPRHKVTEMGQEVTMRCQPILGHNTVFWYRQTMMQGLELLAYFRNRAPLDDSGMPKDRFSAEMPDATLATLKIQPSEPRDSAVYFCASGLGGPGELFFGEGSRLTVL.

J is TRBJ2-7 and V is TRBV30; D gene uncertain. The V gene lost 5 bases and the J gene lost 2 bases, with 10 bases spanning the gap. CDR3 length: 12 residues. The germline CDR1 and CDR2 sequences are GTSNPN and SVGIG (reference sequence). Written as DNA, the CDR3 is TGTGCCTGGCAGTTTAACCCCTACGAGCAGTACTTC. Amino acid sequence: CAWQFNPYEQYF.

A few counts support this clone. J is TRBJ2-5 and V is TRBV6-5; D possibly corresponds to TRBD1 (6 bases). Per the germline V gene, CDR1 is MNHEY and CDR2 is SVGAGI. Trimming shortened V by 6 bases and J by 5 bases, and 19 bases separated the two germline ends. The CDR3 totals 15 residues. Here the CDR3 reads CASRRGHSGFETQYF. The CDR3 bases are TGTGCCAGCAGGAGGGGACACTCGGGATTTGAGACCCAGTACTTC.

The chain joins TRBV7-6 to TRBJ1-1; perhaps TRBD1 as D (5 bases). This CDR3 spans 14 amino acids. CDR1 is SGHVS, CDR2 FNYEAQ, per germline. V gave up 1 base and J gave up 1 base, with 7 bases separating them. This chain's CDR3 is CASSLVQGNTEAFF. In nucleotides, the CDR3 is TGTGCCAGCAGCTTAGTTCAGGGGAACACTGAAGCTTTCTTT.

In its sample, this clone ranks as medium-sized. This chain joins TRBV9 and TRBJ2-7, with D possibly TRBD2 on 5 matching bases. Germline-derived CDR1 and CDR2 are SGDLS and YYNGEE. CDR3 length: 16 residues. V was cut by 0 bases and J by 0 bases, with 13 bases left in between. Here the CDR3 DNA reads TGTGCCAGCAGCGTAGATCCCAGCGGAGGCTCCTACGAGCAGTACTTC. This codes for CASSVDPSGGSYEQYF.

The chain uses TRBV5-5 and TRBJ1-2; no reliable D call. Germline CDR1 is SGHKS and CDR2 is YYEKEE (reference sequence). This CDR3 spans 13 amino acids. With 1 base removed from V and 3 bases from J, the gap between germline ends came to 7 bases. The CDR3 DNA reads TGTGCCAGCAGCTTGTTGTTCGACTATGGCTACACCTTC. It translates to CASSLLFDYGYTF.

The gene calls are TRBV5-1 and TRBJ2-5, with TRBD2 matching over 16 bases. Unmatched junction bases numbered 3, after V lost 3 bases and J lost 1 base. CDR1 SGHRS and CDR2 YFSETQ come from the germline V gene. The CDR3 covers 17 residues. CDR3 sequence reads: CASSSGLAGGPQETQYF. The CDR3 DNA reads TGCGCCAGCAGCTCGGGACTAGCGGGGGGGCCCCAAGAGACCCAGTACTTC.

The V gene is TRBV4-3, the J gene TRBJ2-2; 7 nucleotides match TRBD1. The CDR3 has 16 residues. Trimming cost V 3 bases and J 1 base; bases outside gene matches: 5. Germline V CDR1 and CDR2: LGHNA, YSLEER. CDR3 amino acids: CASSHPGDRNTGELFF. DNA of the CDR3: TGCGCCAGCAGCCACCCCGGGGACAGGAACACCGGGGAGCTGTTTTTT.

The CDR3, as DNA: TGTGCCAGCAGTTCTCGACAGGGTAGCTCCTACGAGCAGTACTTC. This encodes CASSSRQGSSYEQYF. This sequence joins TRBV27 and TRBJ2-7; TRBD1 matches 7 bases. Looked up from germline, CDR1 is MNHEY and CDR2 is SMNVEV (reference sequence). V was pared by 4 bases and J by 0 bases, with 6 bases of the junction left unmatched. This CDR3 has 15 residues.

In its sample, this clone is medium-sized. The gene calls are TRBV7-9 and TRBJ1-1; the match to TRBD1 covers 7 bases. The junction had 11 bases not matched to a gene; V was cut back by 5 bases and J by 5 bases. The CDR3 contains 15 residues. Germline CDR1 is SEHNR and CDR2 is FQNEAQ (reference sequence). CDR3 bases: TGTGCCAGCAGCCCCATTCTTACAGGGGAGACTGAAGCTTTCTTT. Translated, it gives CASSPILTGETEAFF.

The chain couples TRBV25-1 to TRBJ2-3; weak D call: TRBD1 (5 bases). The CDR3 loop spans 14 amino acids. Germline V gene lookup returns CDR1 MGHDK and CDR2 SYGVNS. Trimming pared 7 bases from V and 0 bases from J, leaving 11 bases between. CDR3 coding DNA: TGTGCCAGCACCTGGACAAGTAGCACAGATACGCAGTATTTT. Translating it yields CASTWTSSTDTQYF.

The V gene is TRBV27, the J gene TRBJ2-3; no clear D. CDR3 size: 14 residues. Germline CDR1 reads MNHEY; CDR2 reads SMNVEV (reference sequence). The germline V and J ends were trimmed by 9 bases and 5 bases, with 18 bases remaining between them. The DNA for the CDR3 is TGTGCCAGTAGCTCCACTAAAACGCAAGATACGCAGTATTTT. Protein sequence: CASSSTKTQDTQYF.

The V gene is TRBV5-6, the J gene TRBJ2-5; D is possibly TRBD2 (5 bases). V lost 2 bases and J lost 3, with 8 bases in between. Germline CDR1 reads SGHDT; CDR2 reads YYEEEE. The CDR3 sequence is 13 residues long. CDR3 in amino acids: CASSFRTEETQYF. The CDR3 DNA sequence: TGTGCCAGCAGCTTTAGGACTGAAGAGACCCAGTACTTC.

V is TRBV5-8 and J is TRBJ2-7; D not certain. The germline V gene has CDR1 SGHTS and CDR2 YDEGEE. V lost 1 base, J lost 0 bases, and 8 bases lay in between. The CDR3 is 14 residues long. The CDR3 reads CASSLYGSSYEQYF. Written as DNA, the CDR3 is TGTGCCAGCAGCTTGTATGGCAGCTCCTACGAGCAGTACTTC.

V is TRBV11-2 and J is TRBJ1-2; no clear D gene. CDR1 and CDR2 (germline): SGHAT, FQNNGV. The CDR3 has 12 residues. Deletions cut 2 bases from V and 13 bases from J, with 14 bases between. CDR3 sequence reads: CASSLIGGPITF. DNA of the CDR3: TGTGCCAGCAGCTTAATTGGAGGTCCTATCACCTTC. The entire variable domain, with the rest obtained from reference TRBV11-2 and TRBJ1-2, is as follows: EAGVAQSPRYKIIEKRQSVAFWCNPISGHATLYWYQQILGQGPKLLIQFQNNGVVDDSQLPKDRFSAERLKGVDSTLKIQPAKLEDSAVYLCASSLIGGPITFGSGTRLTVV.

This chain connects TRBV7-2 to TRBJ1-1; 8 bases map to TRBD1. Germline lookup yields CDR1 SGHTA and CDR2 FQGNSA. This CDR3 has 16 amino acids. The V and J ends lost 1 base and 7 bases, in that order; junction bases with no gene match: 11. Here the CDR3 reads CASSLVAGGINGEAFF. The CDR3 coding sequence is TGTGCCAGCAGCTTAGTGGCAGGGGGCATCAACGGTGAAGCTTTCTTT.

This chain joins TRBV2 and TRBJ2-1; D gene uncertain. The CDR3 length is 11 residues. The ends were cut back, 3 bases at V and 11 bases at J, with 8 bases in the middle. Germline CDR1 and CDR2: SNHLY and FYNNEI. The CDR3 DNA is TGTGCCAGCAGTGACGCAGGCCAGCAGTTCTTC. Protein: CASSDAGQQFF.